Listed here are 17 T cell receptor beta chains from one sample, sequenced in a study of control samples from healthy donors and cancer patients. Generated by immunoSEQ multiplex PCR, the TCRdb table keeps only in-frame clones and is missing some. The sample records about 150,000 clones, roughly 94% being singletons. The sequenced sample was PBMCs. The receptor source for this set is a man aged 55 to 70 with colorectal cancer.

This chain links TRBV18 with TRBJ1-6, with TRBD1 matching over 7 bases. The CDR3 is 18 residues long. V was clipped by 3 bases and J by 8 bases; unmatched bases: 16. The germline CDR1 and CDR2 sequences are KGHSH and LQKENI. The CDR3 sequence is CASSPYGFEGALYSPLHF. The CDR3 coding sequence is TGTGCCAGCTCACCCTATGGATTTGAGGGGGCCCTTTATTCACCCCTCCACTTT.

This rearrangement joins TRBV19 to TRBJ1-2; 8 bases match TRBD1. CDR3 length: 15 amino acids. Germline CDR1 and CDR2: LNHDA and SQIVND (reference sequence). J was trimmed by 2 bases and V by 5 bases; bases with no gene match: 7. The CDR3 nucleotides are TGTGCCAGTAGTTCCGGACAGGGAGAGAACTATGGCTACACCTTC. Translating it yields CASSSGQGENYGYTF.

The chain employs TRBV18 and TRBJ1-4; unclear D gene. There are 16 residues in the CDR3. CDR1 is KGHSH, CDR2 LQKENI, per germline. V was clipped by 2 bases and J by 5 bases, with 15 bases between them. This CDR3 is CASSPDQVALNEKLFF. The CDR3 bases are TGTGCCAGCTCACCAGATCAGGTGGCTTTAAATGAAAAACTGTTTTTT.

The V and J genes are TRBV5-1 and TRBJ1-1; D is undetermined. V lost 3 bases and J 3 bases, leaving 21 bases between the germline ends. The length of the CDR3 is 17 residues. Germline CDR1 and CDR2: SGHRS and YFSETQ. The CDR3 nucleotides are TGCGCCAGCAGCTCCGCAACGGATGGCCGCTCGCACACTGAAGCTTTCTTT. It encodes CASSSATDGRSHTEAFF. Complete variable domain (other parts from reference TRBV5-1 and TRBJ1-1): KAGVTQTPRYLIKTRGQQVTLSCSPISGHRSVSWYQQTPGQGLQFLFEYFSETQRNKGNFPGRFSGRQFSNSRSEMNVSTLELGDSALYLCASSSATDGRSHTEAFFGQGTRLTVV.

The rearrangement links TRBV5-1 to TRBJ1-5; a weak D match, TRBD1 (6 bases). This CDR3 region has 15 residues. Between the trimmed V and J ends, which lost 4 bases and 4 bases, there was a span of 15 bases. The germline CDR1 and CDR2 sequences are SGHRS and YFSETQ. CDR3 residues: CASSPETGQNQPQHF. As DNA, the CDR3 is TGCGCCAGCAGCCCGGAGACAGGCCAGAATCAGCCCCAGCATTTT.

The V and J genes are TRBV7-9 and TRBJ2-7, with 7 bases that match TRBD2. The CDR3 has 16 residues. Trimming cost V 5 bases and J 2 bases; bases outside gene matches: 12. Germline loops: CDR1 SEHNR, CDR2 FQNEAQ (reference sequence). CDR3 sequence (DNA): TGTGCCAGCAGCCCTATAGGTCTGGGGACTACCTACGAGCAGTACTTC. Translating it yields CASSPIGLGTTYEQYF.

This clone was observed a few times. This chain links TRBV7-6 with TRBJ2-2; 13 bases map to TRBD2. The CDR3 covers 17 residues. Trimming took 5 bases from V and 3 from J; bases not matched to a gene: 6. Germline CDR1 and CDR2: SGHVS and FNYEAQ. CDR3 region: CASSPGLAGAYTGELFF. The CDR3 DNA reads TGTGCCAGCAGCCCCGGACTAGCGGGGGCCTACACCGGGGAGCTGTTTTTT.

CDR3: CASSRSGGLETQYF. For the CDR3, the DNA is TGCGCCAGCAGCCGAAGCGGGGGGCTTGAGACCCAGTACTTC. The J gene is TRBJ2-5, the V gene TRBV4-1; 9 positions match TRBD2. The CDR3 is made up of 14 amino acids. Germline V gives CDR1 MGHRA, CDR2 YSYEKL. V was clipped by 4 bases and J by 5 bases; unmatched bases: 5.

This sequence joins TRBV2 and TRBJ2-5; a weak D match, TRBD1 (5 bases). This CDR3 comprises 13 residues. Germline values: CDR1 SNHLY, CDR2 FYNNEI. Trimming left V 4 bases short and J 9 bases short, with 15 bases between. The CDR3 DNA reads TGTGCCAGCAGTGGGGGCCAGGCAATGGCCCAGTACTTC. This translates into CASSGGQAMAQYF.

The chain couples TRBV6-2 or TRBV6-3 to TRBJ2-3; D call uncertain. V lost 6 bases and J 3 bases, leaving 19 bases between the germline ends. Germline CDR1 and CDR2: MNHEY and SVGEGT. CDR3 length equals 16 residues. CDR3 DNA sequence: TGTGCCAGCAGCCCCCATTACCAGGAAGGGACAGATACGCAGTATTTT. It specifies CASSPHYQEGTDTQYF.

The rearrangement links TRBV25-1 to TRBJ1-1, with unresolved D. Trimming left V 4 bases short and J 0 bases short, with 6 bases between. This CDR3 spans 13 amino acids. Germline CDR1 and CDR2: MGHDK and SYGVNS. Here the CDR3 DNA reads TGTGCCAGCAGTGCCACTATGAACACTGAAGCTTTCTTT. Translation gives CASSATMNTEAFF.

The chain couples TRBV19 to TRBJ2-1; 10 bases are shared with TRBD1. Germline V gives CDR1 LNHDA, CDR2 SQIVND (reference sequence). V was pared by 8 bases and J by 3 bases, with 4 bases of the junction left unmatched. This CDR3 spans 14 amino acids. CDR3 residues: CASARDRGYNEQFF. CDR3 sequence (DNA): TGTGCCAGTGCCCGGGACAGGGGCTACAATGAGCAGTTCTTC. The whole variable domain, remainder taken from reference TRBV19 and TRBJ2-1, is DGGITQSPKYLFRKEGQNVTLSCEQNLNHDAMYWYRQDPGQGLRLIYYSQIVNDFQKGDIAEGYSVSREKKESFPLTVTSAQKNPTAFYLCASARDRGYNEQFFGPGTRLTVL.

The rearrangement links TRBV29-1 to TRBJ1-2; 7 bases are a match to TRBD1. This CDR3 has 13 amino acids. Trimming at V came to 8 bases and at J to 5 bases, leaving 11 bases not matched to a gene. Per the germline V gene, CDR1 is SQVTM and CDR2 is ANQGSEA. This chain's CDR3 is CSTDDRDPYGYTF. The CDR3 nucleotides read TGCAGCACCGATGACAGGGACCCTTATGGCTACACCTTC.

This chain connects TRBV2 to TRBJ2-5, with D uncertain. V lost 7 bases and J lost 4, with 13 bases in between. The CDR3 is 13 amino acids. The germline V gene has CDR1 SNHLY and CDR2 FYNNEI. The CDR3 spells CASTRAQPETQYF. The CDR3 DNA is TGTGCCAGCACCCGGGCCCAACCAGAGACCCAGTACTTC. Using reference TRBV2 and TRBJ2-5 for the parts outside the CDR3, the full variable domain is EPEVTQTPSHQVTQMGQEVILRCVPISNHLYFYWYRQILGQKVEFLVSFYNNEISEKSEIFDDQFSVERPDGSNFTLKIRSTKLEDSAMYFCASTRAQPETQYFGPGTRLLVL.

This sequence joins TRBV9 and TRBJ2-1; D remains unclear. The V gene lost 8 bases and the J gene lost 9 bases, with 15 bases spanning the gap. The CDR3 is 12 amino acids. Per the germline V gene, CDR1 is SGDLS and CDR2 is YYNGEE. The CDR3 here is CARVLGFGEQFF. The CDR3 DNA is TGTGCCAGGGTGCTAGGTTTCGGTGAGCAGTTCTTC.

The V gene is TRBV27, the J gene TRBJ2-1; TRBD2 matches 14 bases. V lost 3 bases to trimming and J lost 10 bases; unmatched junction nucleotides: 2. From germline, CDR1 is MNHEY and CDR2 SMNVEV (reference sequence). The CDR3 runs 14 residues. CDR3 residues: CASSLGLAGEEQFF. The CDR3 nucleotides read TGTGCCAGCAGTTTGGGACTAGCGGGGGAGGAGCAGTTCTTC.

This rearrangement joins TRBV7-7 to TRBJ2-5; possibly TRBD1 for D (6 bases). The CDR3 totals 15 residues. Trimming took off 5 bases at V and 4 bases at J, with 17 bases between the two ends. Germline loops: CDR1 SSHAT, CDR2 FNYEAQ (reference sequence). Written as DNA, the CDR3 is TGTGCCAGCAGCCCATCACAGGGCGCAGGAGAGACCCAGTACTTC. Translating it yields CASSPSQGAGETQYF.